This TCR beta chain was recorded in a study of blood T cell repertoires in COVID-19. On the study more broadly: Whether acute or convalescent, the COVID-19 samples came from the United States, Italy and Spain. Sources were T cells, B-cell-depleted T cells, or PBMCs; the material itself was cDNA or gDNA.

In the study's own analysis: Reference gene primer amplification gave estimated nucleated cell counts. This table comes from immunoSEQ multiplex PCR, and its TCRdb copy is limited to in-frame clones, with some not included. Clone size and the V and J calls come from that table; the DNA yielded D and trimming. Of 30,000 to 35,000 clones in the sample, roughly four fifths were seen once. Germline V gene data show CDR1 as MDHEN and CDR2 as SYDVKM. V lost 2 bases to trimming and J lost 4 bases, with 17 bases between them. This CDR3 comprises 16 residues. V and J are TRBV28 and TRBJ1-2; possibly TRBD1 for D (6 bases). Input material: peripheral blood. This clonotype was obtained from a man older than 75 with active or convalescent COVID-19. The CDR3 sequence: CASSLGGMGEGYGYTF. CDR3 DNA: TGTGCCAGCAGTTTAGGGGGCATGGGGGAGGGCTATGGCTACACCTTC.